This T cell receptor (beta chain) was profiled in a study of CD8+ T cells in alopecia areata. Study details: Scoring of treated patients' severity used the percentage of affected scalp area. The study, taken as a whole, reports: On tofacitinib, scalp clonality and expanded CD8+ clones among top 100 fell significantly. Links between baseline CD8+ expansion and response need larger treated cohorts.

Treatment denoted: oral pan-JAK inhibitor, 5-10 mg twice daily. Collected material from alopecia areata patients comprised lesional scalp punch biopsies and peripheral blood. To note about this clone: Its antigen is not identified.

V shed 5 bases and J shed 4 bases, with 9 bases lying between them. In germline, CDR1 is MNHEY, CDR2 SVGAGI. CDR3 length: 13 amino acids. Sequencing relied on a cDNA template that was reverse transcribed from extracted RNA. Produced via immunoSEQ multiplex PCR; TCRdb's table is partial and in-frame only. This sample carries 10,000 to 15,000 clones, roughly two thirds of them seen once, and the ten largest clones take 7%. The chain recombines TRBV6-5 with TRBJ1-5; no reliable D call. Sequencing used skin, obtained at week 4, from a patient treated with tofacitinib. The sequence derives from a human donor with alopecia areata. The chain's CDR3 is CASSPPGNQPQHF. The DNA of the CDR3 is TGTGCCAGCAGTCCTCCGGGGAATCAGCCCCAGCATTTT.